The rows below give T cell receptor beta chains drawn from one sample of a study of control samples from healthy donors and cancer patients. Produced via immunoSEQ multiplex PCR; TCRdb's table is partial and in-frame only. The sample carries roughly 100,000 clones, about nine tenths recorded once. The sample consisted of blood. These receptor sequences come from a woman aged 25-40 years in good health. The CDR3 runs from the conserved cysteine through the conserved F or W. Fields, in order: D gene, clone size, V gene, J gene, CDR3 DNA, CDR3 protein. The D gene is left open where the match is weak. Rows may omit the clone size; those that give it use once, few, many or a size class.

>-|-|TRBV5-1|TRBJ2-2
TGCGCCAGCAGCTTGGGGGGGGTAGGAAGGACCGGGGAGCTGTTTTTT
CASSLGGVGRTGELFF
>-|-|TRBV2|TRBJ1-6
TGTGCCAGCAGGCAGGGGCTTAATTCACCCCTCCACTTT
CASRQGLNSPLHF
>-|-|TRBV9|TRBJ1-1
TGTGCCAGCAGCCCCCTATCCGGGACAAGGACCACTGAAGCTTTCTTT
CASSPLSGTRTTEAFF
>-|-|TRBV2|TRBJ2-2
TGTGCCAGCAGTCCACAGGGACCCGGGGAGCTGTTTTTT
CASSPQGPGELFF
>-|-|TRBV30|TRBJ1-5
TGTGCCTGGAGTGTCGGGGGTCGTCAGCCCCAGCATTTT
CAWSVGGRQPQHF
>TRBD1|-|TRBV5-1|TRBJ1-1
TGCGCCAGCCGGGACAGGGAATCGTACACTGAAGCTTTCTTT
CASRDRESYTEAFF
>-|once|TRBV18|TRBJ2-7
TGTGCCAGCTCACCACCGGAAGAGTGGGAGCAGTACTTC
CASSPPEEWEQYF
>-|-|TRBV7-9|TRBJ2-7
TGTGCCAGCATCCCCGGGTGGTCCTACGAGCAGTACTTC
CASIPGWSYEQYF
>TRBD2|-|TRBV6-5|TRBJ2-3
TGTGCCAGCAGGAAACCTAGCGGGAGCACAGATACGCAGTATTTT
CASRKPSGSTDTQYF
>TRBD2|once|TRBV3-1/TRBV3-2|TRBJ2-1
TGTGCCAGCAGCCTTTACAGCGGGGGGCCATTAGATGAGCAGTTCTTC
CASSLYSGGPLDEQFF
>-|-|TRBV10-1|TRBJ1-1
TGCGCCAGCAGTGAAACGCGGTCCTTGAGCACTGAAGCTTTCTTT
CASSETRSLSTEAFF
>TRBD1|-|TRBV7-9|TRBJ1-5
TGTGCCAGCAGCTTAGAGGGGACAGGGCGAGGCAATCAGCCCCAGCATTTT
CASSLEGTGRGNQPQHF
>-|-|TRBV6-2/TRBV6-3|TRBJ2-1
TGTGCCAGCAGTTCCGCCGGTGGGGGGAAGGCCCATGAGCAGTTCTTC
CASSSAGGGKAHEQFF
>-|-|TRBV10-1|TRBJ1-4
TGCGCCAGCAGGACTAGCTCGGGGAGAATGGTCGGTGAAAAACTGTTTTTT
CASRTSSGRMVGEKLFF
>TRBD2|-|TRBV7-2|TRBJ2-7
TGTGCCAGCAGCTTTAGCGGGAGGCCATACGAGCAGTACTTC
CASSFSGRPYEQYF
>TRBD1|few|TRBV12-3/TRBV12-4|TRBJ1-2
TGTGCCAGCAGTGCCAGGGGGTTCGGGTTTTACACCTTC
CASSARGFGFYTF
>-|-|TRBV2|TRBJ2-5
TGTGCCAGCACTAGGGTTGCAAAAGAGACCCAGTACTTC
CASTRVAKETQYF